This T cell receptor beta chain was captured in a study of T cells in Graves' hyperthyroidism and ophthalmopathy. For the study at large: Specimen type is peripheral blood, collected at initial diagnosis prior to any treatment.

Overall study results and limits: A model of 13 V-J pairs discriminated ophthalmopathy from stable hyperthyroidism. Clonotypes that were expanded in thyroid above 0.001 mostly appeared in blood too.

Researchers amplified the TCR beta CDR3 regions from RNA transcripts. A set of HTBI primers served as the primers for a first-round RT-PCR of the TCR CDR3. TCRdb called the multiplex PCR reads again in MiXCR, with one record for every CDR3 protein. The data show more than 300,000 distinct CDR3 sequences, with less than 15% seen just once and around a tenth held by the top ten. On the basis of clinical symptoms, serum thyroxine and TRAb, thyroid ultrasound and orbital computed tomography, diagnoses were made. V was clipped by 6 bases and J by 5 bases; unmatched bases: 4. The CDR3 extends over 13 amino acids. This clonotype was detected ten times or more. Its antigen is unknown.

The TCR comes from a woman in her late teens or twenties with Graves' hyperthyroidism. This rearrangement joins TRBV12-3 or TRBV12-4 to TRBJ2-5; TRBD2 matches at 9 bases. Specimen: blood. The CDR3 loop reads CASSSGLAETQYF. CDR3 sequence (DNA): TGTGCCAGCAGCTCAGGACTAGCGGAGACCCAGTACTTC.